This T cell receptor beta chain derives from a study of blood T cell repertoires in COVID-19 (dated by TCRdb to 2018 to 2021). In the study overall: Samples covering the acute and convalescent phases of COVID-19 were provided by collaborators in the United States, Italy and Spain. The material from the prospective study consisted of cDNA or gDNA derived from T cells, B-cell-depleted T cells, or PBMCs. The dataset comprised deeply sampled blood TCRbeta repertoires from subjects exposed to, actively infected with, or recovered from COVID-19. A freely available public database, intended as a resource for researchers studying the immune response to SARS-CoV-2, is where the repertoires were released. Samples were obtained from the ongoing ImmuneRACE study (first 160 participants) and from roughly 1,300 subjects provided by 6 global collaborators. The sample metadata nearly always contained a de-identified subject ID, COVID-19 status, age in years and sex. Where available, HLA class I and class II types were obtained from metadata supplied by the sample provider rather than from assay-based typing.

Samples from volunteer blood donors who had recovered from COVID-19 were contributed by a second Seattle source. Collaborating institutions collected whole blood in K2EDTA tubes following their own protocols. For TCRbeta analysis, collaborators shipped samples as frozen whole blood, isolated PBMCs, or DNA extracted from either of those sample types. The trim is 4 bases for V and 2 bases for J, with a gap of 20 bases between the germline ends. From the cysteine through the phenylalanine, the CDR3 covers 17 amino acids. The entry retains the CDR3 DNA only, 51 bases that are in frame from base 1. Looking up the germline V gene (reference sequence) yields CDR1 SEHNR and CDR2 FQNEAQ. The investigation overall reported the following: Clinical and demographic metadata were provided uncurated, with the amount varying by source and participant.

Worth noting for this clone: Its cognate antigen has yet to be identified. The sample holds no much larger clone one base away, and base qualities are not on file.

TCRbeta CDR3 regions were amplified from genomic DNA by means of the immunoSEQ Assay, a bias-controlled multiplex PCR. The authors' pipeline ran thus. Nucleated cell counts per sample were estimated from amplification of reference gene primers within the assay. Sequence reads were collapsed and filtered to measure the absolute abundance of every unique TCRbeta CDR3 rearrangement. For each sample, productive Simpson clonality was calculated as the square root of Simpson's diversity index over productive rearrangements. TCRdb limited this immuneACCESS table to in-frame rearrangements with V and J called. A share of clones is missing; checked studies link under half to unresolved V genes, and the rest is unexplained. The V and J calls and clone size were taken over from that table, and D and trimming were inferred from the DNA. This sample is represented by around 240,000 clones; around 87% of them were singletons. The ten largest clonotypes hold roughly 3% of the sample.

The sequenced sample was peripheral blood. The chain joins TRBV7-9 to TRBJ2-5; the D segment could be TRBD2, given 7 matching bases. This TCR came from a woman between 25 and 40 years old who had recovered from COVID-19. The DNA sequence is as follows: TGTGCCAGCAGCTCCCCGTCTAGCGGAAGGGGGCAAGAGACCCAGTACTTC. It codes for CASSSPSSGRGQETQYF. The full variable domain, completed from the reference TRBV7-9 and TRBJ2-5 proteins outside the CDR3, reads DTGVSQNPRHKITKRGQNVTFRCDPISEHNRLYWYRQTLGQGPEFLTYFQNEAQLEKSRLLSDRFSAERPKGSFSTLEIQRTEQGDSAMYLCASSSPSSGRGQETQYFGPGTRLLVL.